The entry that follows covers one TCR beta chain sequence. The antigen is unknown. CDR3 length: 12 residues. Per germline, CDR1 DFQATT and CDR2 SNEGSKA (reference sequence). With 6 bases removed from V and 5 bases from J, the gap between germline ends came to 13 bases. Time point here: late sampling 161 to 241 days after vaccination in three convalescent patients. These data come from a study of vaccination and CD4 T cells after COVID-19. The overall study: SARS-CoV-2 PCR on nasal swabs had been positive for the convalescent patients; several were mild and one was severe. Typically, post-vaccine samples were obtained a median approximately 70 days after dose two, within a range of 14 to 241. Findings of the study overall: Researchers report that 304 of 307 vaccine-specific clones in convalescent patients proved spike mono-reactive.

Via MiXCR, TCRdb re-called the PCR reads, giving one row per CDR3 protein. Of 30,000 to 40,000 distinct CDR3 sequences listed, about 34% were seen once; the top ten hold roughly 5%. The input for sequencing was CD4+ T cells from blood, taken about 7 months after SARS-CoV-2 vaccination. This chain uses TRBV20-1 with TRBJ2-5, with no clear D. The source is a human donor who had recovered from COVID-19. DNA for the CDR3: TGCAGTGCAAACCGTAATCCGGAGACCCAGTACTTC. This codes for CSANRNPETQYF.